This T cell receptor beta chain was captured in a study of T cells in localized non-small cell lung cancer. Turning to this clone: Its target is not known.

Study results and caveats: Maximal T cell clonality occurred in uninvolved adjacent lung, with tumor ranking below it. A median about 56 of the top 100 tumor clones appeared in adjacent lung.

V lost 0 bases to trimming and J lost 5 bases, with 10 bases between them. The CDR3 contains 14 residues. Germline V CDR1 and CDR2: MNHNS, SASEGT. TCRdb's table, derived via immunoSEQ multiplex PCR, lists solely in-frame clones and lacks some. The sample lists over 25,000 clones; about 87% were seen once. This clonotype originated in a male donor at least 60 years old with stage I lung adenocarcinoma. The specimen comprised peripheral blood, sampled before any cancer treatment. The chain joins TRBV6-1 to TRBJ1-2; D not resolved. The CDR3 protein is CASSEAPLRYGYTF. CDR3 sequence (DNA): TGTGCCAGCAGTGAAGCGCCGCTGCGTTATGGCTACACCTTC.